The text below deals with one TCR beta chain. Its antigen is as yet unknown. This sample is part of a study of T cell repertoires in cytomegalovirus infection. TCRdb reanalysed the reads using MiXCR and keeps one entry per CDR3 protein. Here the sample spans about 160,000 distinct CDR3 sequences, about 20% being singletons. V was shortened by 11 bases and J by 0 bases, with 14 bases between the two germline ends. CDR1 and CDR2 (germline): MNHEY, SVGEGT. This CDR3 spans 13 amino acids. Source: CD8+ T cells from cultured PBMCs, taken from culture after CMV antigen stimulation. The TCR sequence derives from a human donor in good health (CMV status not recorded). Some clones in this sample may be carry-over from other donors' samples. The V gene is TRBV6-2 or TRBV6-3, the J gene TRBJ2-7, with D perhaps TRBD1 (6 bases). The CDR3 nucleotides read TGTGCCGGTCGACAGGCCATCTCCTACGAGCAGTACTTC. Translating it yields CAGRQAISYEQYF.